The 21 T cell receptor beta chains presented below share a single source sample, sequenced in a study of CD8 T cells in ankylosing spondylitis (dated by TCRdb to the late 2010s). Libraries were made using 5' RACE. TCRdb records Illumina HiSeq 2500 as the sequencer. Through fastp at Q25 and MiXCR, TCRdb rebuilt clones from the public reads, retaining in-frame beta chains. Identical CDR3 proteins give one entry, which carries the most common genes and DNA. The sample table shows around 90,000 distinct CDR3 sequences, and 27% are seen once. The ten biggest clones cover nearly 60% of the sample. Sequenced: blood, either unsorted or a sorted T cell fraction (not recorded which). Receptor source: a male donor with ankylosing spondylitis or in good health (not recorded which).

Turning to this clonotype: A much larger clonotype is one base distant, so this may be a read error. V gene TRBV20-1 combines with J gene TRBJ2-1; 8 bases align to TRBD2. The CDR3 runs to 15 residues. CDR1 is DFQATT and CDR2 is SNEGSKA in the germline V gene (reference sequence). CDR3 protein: CSAIRTSGTYNERFF. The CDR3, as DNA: TGCAGTGCTATCCGCACTAGCGGAACTTACAATGAGCGGTTCTTC.

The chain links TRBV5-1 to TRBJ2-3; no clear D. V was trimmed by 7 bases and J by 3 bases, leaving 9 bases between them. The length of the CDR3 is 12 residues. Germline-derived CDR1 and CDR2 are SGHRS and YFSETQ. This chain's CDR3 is CASRVSTDTQYF. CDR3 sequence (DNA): TGCGCCAGCCGGGTTTCTACAGATACGCAGTATTTT.

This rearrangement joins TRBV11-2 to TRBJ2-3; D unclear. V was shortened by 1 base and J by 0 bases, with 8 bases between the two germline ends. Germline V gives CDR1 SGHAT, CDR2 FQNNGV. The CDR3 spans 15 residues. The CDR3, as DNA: TGTGCCAGCAGCTTAGGTGGACCTAGCACAGATACGCAGTATTTT. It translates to CASSLGGPSTDTQYF.

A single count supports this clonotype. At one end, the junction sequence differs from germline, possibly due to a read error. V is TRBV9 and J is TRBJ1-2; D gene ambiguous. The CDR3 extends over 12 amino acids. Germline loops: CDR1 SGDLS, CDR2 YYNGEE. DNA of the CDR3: TGTGCCAGCAGCGTCGACGCGTATGGCGACACCTTC. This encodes CASSVDAYGDTF.

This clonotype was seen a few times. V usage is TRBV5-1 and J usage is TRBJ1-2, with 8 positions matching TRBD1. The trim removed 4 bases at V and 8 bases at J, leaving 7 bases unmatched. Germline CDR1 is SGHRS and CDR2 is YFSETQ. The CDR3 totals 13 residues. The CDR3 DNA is TGCGCCAGCAGCCTCGACAGGGGAGGCGGCTACACCTTC. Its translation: CASSLDRGGGYTF. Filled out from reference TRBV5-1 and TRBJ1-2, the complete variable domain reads KAGVTQTPRYLIKTRGQQVTLSCSPISGHRSVSWYQQTPGQGLQFLFEYFSETQRNKGNFPGRFSGRQFSNSRSEMNVSTLELGDSALYLCASSLDRGGGYTFGSGTRLTVV.

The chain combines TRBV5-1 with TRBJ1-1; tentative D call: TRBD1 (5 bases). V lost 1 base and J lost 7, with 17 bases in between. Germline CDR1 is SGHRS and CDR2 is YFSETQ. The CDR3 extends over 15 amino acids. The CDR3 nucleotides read TGCGCCAGCAGCTTGTACGGGAGGGACCTCGATGAAGCTTTCTTT. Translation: CASSLYGRDLDEAFF.

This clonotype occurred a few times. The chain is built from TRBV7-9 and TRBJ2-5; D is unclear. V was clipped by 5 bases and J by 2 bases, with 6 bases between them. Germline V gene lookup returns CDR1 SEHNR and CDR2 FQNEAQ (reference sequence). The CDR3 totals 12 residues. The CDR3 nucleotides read TGTGCCAGCAGCATTGTTCAAGAGACCCAGTACTTC. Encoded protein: CASSIVQETQYF.

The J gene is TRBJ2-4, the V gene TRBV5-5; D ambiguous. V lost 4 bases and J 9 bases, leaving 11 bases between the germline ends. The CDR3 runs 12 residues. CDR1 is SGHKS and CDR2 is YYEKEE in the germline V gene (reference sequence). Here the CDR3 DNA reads TGTGCCAGCAGCCCCCCGTGGAGCATTCAGTACTTC. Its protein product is CASSPPWSIQYF.

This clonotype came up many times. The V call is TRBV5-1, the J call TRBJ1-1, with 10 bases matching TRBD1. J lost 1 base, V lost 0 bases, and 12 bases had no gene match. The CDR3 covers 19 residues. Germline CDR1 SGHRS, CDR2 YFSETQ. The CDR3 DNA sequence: TGCGCCAGCAGCTTGGACAGACAGGGGGCGTTGGCGAAGAACACTGAAGCTTTCTTT. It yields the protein CASSLDRQGALAKNTEAFF. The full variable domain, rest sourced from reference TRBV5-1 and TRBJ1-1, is KAGVTQTPRYLIKTRGQQVTLSCSPISGHRSVSWYQQTPGQGLQFLFEYFSETQRNKGNFPGRFSGRQFSNSRSEMNVSTLELGDSALYLCASSLDRQGALAKNTEAFFGQGTRLTVV.

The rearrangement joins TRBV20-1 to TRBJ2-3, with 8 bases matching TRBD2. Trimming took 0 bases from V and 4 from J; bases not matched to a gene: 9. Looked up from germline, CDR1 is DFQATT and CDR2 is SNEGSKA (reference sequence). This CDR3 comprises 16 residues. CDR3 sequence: CSARDPFSGLADTQYF. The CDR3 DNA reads TGCAGTGCTAGAGACCCCTTTTCGGGACTAGCAGATACGCAGTATTTT.

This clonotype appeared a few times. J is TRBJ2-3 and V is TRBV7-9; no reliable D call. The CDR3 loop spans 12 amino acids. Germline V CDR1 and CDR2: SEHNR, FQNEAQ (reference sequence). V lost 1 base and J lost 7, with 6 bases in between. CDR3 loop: CASSLDKNTQYF. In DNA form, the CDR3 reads TGTGCCAGCAGCTTAGATAAGAATACGCAGTATTTT.

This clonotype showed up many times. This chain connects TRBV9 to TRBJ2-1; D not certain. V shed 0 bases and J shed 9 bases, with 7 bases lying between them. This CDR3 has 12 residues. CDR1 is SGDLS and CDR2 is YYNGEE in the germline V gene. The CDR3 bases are TGTGCCAGCAGCGTAGAGGTGGGTGAGCAGTTCTTC. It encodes CASSVEVGEQFF.

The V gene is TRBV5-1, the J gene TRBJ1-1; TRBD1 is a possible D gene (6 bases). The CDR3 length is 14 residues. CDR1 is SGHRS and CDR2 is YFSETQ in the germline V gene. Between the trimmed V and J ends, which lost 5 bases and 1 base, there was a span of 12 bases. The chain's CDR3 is CASRPATGNTEAFF. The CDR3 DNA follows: TGCGCCAGCAGACCTGCGACAGGGAACACTGAAGCTTTCTTT.

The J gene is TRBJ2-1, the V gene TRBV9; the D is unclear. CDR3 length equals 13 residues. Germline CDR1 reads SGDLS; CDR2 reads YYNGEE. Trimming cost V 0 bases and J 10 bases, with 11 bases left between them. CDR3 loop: CASSVVTLSEQFF. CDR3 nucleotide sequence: TGTGCCAGCAGCGTAGTCACCCTCTCGGAGCAGTTCTTC. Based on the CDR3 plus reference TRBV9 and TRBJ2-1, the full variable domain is DSGVTQTPKHLITATGQRVTLRCSPRSGDLSVYWYQQSLDQGLQFLIQYYNGEERAKGNILERFSAQQFPDLHSELNLSSLELGDSALYFCASSVVTLSEQFFGPGTRLTVL.

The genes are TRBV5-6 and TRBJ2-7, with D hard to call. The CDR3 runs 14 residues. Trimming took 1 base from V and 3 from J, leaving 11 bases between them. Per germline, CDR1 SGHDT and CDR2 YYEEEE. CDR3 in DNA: TGTGCCAGCAGCTTGCGGGTATCCGACTACGAGCAGTACGTC. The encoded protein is CASSLRVSDYEQYV.

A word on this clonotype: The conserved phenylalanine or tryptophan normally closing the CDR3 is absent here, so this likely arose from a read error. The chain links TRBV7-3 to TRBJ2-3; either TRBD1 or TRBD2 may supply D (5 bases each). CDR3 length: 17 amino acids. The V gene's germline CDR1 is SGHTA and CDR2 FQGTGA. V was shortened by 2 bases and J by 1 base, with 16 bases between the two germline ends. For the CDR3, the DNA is TGTGCCAGCAGCTTATTGGCTCTCCTGGGGGGCACAGATACGCAGTATTTA. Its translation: CASSLLALLGGTDTQYL.

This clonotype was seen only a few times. CDR3 region: CASSQTRLYAYEQYF. The CDR3, as DNA: TGCGCCAGCAGCCAAACACGACTATACGCCTACGAGCAGTACTTC. This rearrangement joins TRBV5-1 to TRBJ2-7; TRBD2 is a possible D gene (5 bases). CDR3 length equals 15 residues. The ends were cut back, 4 bases at V and 2 bases at J, with 16 bases in the middle. The germline V gene encodes CDR1 SGHRS and CDR2 YFSETQ.

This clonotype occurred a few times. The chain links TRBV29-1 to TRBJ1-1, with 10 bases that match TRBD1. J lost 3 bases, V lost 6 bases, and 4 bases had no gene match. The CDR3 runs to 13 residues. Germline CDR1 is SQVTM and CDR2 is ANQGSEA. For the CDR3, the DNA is TGCAGCGTGAGGACAGGGGGGGACACTGAAGCTTTCTTT. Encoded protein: CSVRTGGDTEAFF.

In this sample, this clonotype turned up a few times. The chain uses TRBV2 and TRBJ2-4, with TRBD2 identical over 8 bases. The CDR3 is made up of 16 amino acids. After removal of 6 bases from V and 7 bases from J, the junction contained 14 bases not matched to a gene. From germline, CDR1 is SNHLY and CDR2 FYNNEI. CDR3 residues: CASRGLRGGTRNIQYF. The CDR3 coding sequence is TGTGCCAGCAGGGGGCTTCGCGGGGGGACCCGGAACATTCAGTACTTC.

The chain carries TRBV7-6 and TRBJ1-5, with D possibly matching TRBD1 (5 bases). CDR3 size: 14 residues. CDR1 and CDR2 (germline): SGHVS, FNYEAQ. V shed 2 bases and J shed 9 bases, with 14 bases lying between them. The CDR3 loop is CASSLRGDGLPQHF. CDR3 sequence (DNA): TGTGCCAGCAGCTTAAGAGGGGATGGGTTGCCCCAGCATTTT.

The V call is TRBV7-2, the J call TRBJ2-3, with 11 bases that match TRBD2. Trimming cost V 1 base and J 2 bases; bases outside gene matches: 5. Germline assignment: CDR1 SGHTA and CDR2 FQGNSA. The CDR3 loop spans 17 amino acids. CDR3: CASSLGLAGGNTDTQYF. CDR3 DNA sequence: TGTGCCAGCAGCTTAGGGCTAGCGGGGGGAAACACAGATACGCAGTATTTT.